The next 22 T cell receptor beta chains were all read from a single sample in a study of persistence of HIV-infected CD4 T cells. This nonspecific control used anti-CD3/anti-CD28 bead stimulation of CD4+ T cells. Sorting selected CD4+ T cells upregulating both CD40 ligand and CD69. This was the immunoSEQ version 4 assay in survey mode. The table came from immunoSEQ multiplex PCR; TCRdb's copy has only in-frame clones and leaves some out. The sample includes 37,000 or so clones, roughly 86% of them seen just once. Their target antigens are unknown. Sequenced here: CD4+ T cells sorted from PBMCs after approximately 19-hour stimulation, sampled from a patient who received antiretroviral therapy. These receptors all come from an adult man with HIV who was CMV-seropositive.

This sequence joins TRBV5-1 and TRBJ2-3; D remains ambiguous. Germline CDR1 is SGHRS and CDR2 is YFSETQ. CDR3 length equals 15 residues. Deletions cut 4 bases from V and 7 bases from J, with 19 bases between. The CDR3 loop is CASSIERADRNTQYF. The CDR3 DNA sequence: TGCGCCAGCAGCATAGAAAGGGCCGATCGGAATACGCAGTATTTT.

The gene calls are TRBV5-5 and TRBJ2-7, with 8 nucleotides matching TRBD1. The V and J ends lost 1 base and 4 bases, in that order; junction bases with no gene match: 4. Per the germline V gene, CDR1 is SGHKS and CDR2 is YYEKEE (reference sequence). The CDR3 extends over 14 amino acids. CDR3 amino acids: CASSLLQGAYEQYF. CDR3 DNA sequence: TGTGCCAGCAGCTTGCTGCAGGGGGCGTACGAGCAGTACTTC.

The V and J genes are TRBV30 and TRBJ2-7, with 14 bases identical to TRBD2. This CDR3 contains 15 residues. V was clipped by 4 bases and J by 4 bases; unmatched bases: 6. The germline V gene has CDR1 GTSNPN and CDR2 SVGIG (reference sequence). The CDR3 DNA sequence: TGTGCCTGGACGTTAGGGACTAGCGGGAGTTACGAGCAGTACTTC. Amino acids: CAWTLGTSGSYEQYF.

Worth noting for this clone: At one end the junction does not follow the germline gene, possibly because of a read error. The chain has TRBV7-7 and TRBJ1-3, with D perhaps matching TRBD1 (5 bases). This CDR3 has 18 residues. CDR1 and CDR2 from the germline V gene are SSHAT and FNYEAQ (reference sequence). The CDR3, as DNA: TGTGCTAGCAGCTTAGCCGGGGACCGGGGTTACTCTGGAAACACCATATATTTT. Protein: CASSLAGDRGYSGNTIYF.

The chain links TRBV6-6 to TRBJ1-2; D perhaps matches TRBD1 (6 bases). Looked up from germline, CDR1 is MNHNY and CDR2 is SVGAGI (reference sequence). The V and J ends lost 6 bases and 9 bases respectively, with 20 bases between them. The CDR3 runs 14 residues. CDR3 in DNA: TGTGCCAGCAGAGTCCGGGGGAAGGGGACACGCTACACCTTC. It encodes CASRVRGKGTRYTF.

The chain links TRBV5-1 to TRBJ1-1; a possible D gene is TRBD1 (5 bases). Germline CDR1 SGHRS, CDR2 YFSETQ. The V gene lost 4 bases and the J gene lost 0 bases, with 13 bases spanning the gap. The CDR3 runs 15 residues. The CDR3 DNA follows: TGCGCCAGCAGCCCCTCCGGGGCCATGAACACTGAAGCTTTCTTT. It encodes CASSPSGAMNTEAFF.

The chain carries TRBV6-5 and TRBJ1-5, with TRBD1 matching over 7 bases. CDR1 and CDR2 (germline): MNHEY, SVGAGI. This CDR3 spans 15 amino acids. The junction had 5 bases not matched to a gene; V was cut back by 6 bases and J by 0 bases. The CDR3 sequence is CASRPRTGSNQPQHF. The CDR3 DNA follows: TGTGCCAGCAGGCCCCGGACAGGTAGCAATCAGCCCCAGCATTTT.

About this clone itself: Germline and junction disagree at one end, which may indicate a read error. This chain joins TRBV7-8 and TRBJ2-1; D remains ambiguous. Germline V gene lookup returns CDR1 SGHVS and CDR2 FQNEAQ. The CDR3 spans 12 residues. The CDR3 region has the DNA TGTGCCAGCAGCTTCAGGCTAGGTCAGTGCGTCTTC. Its protein is CASSFRLGQCVF.

This chain connects TRBV11-3 to TRBJ1-2; no clear D. V shed 4 bases and J shed 6 bases, with 12 bases lying between them. The CDR3 spans 13 residues. Germline-derived CDR1 and CDR2 are SGHNT and YENEEA. The CDR3 DNA sequence: TGTGCCAGCAGCTCGGCGGACTCGGATGGCTACACCTTC. Amino acid sequence: CASSSADSDGYTF.

The V and J genes are TRBV29-1 and TRBJ2-7; D not certain. V lost 5 bases, J lost 6 bases, and 8 bases lay in between. The CDR3 is 10 amino acids. Germline assignment: CDR1 SQVTM and CDR2 ANQGSEA. CDR3 DNA: TGCAGCGTTTTCCGCGGCGAGCAGTACTTC. Protein: CSVFRGEQYF.

The rearrangement uses TRBV2 and TRBJ1-3; D unclear. CDR1 is SNHLY and CDR2 is FYNNEI in the germline V gene. The V and J ends lost 3 bases and 0 bases respectively, with 9 bases between them. The CDR3 is 15 amino acids. CDR3: CASSDNVHSGNTIYF. CDR3 DNA sequence: TGTGCCAGCAGTGATAACGTCCACTCTGGAAACACCATATATTTT. The full variable domain, in which reference TRBV2 and TRBJ1-3 provide the parts outside the CDR3, is EPEVTQTPSHQVTQMGQEVILRCVPISNHLYFYWYRQILGQKVEFLVSFYNNEISEKSEIFDDQFSVERPDGSNFTLKIRSTKLEDSAMYFCASSDNVHSGNTIYFGEGSWLTVV.

The sample holds one count of this clone. The gene calls are TRBV27 and TRBJ2-1, with D possibly being TRBD2 (6 bases). Deletions cut 6 bases from V and 4 bases from J, with 10 bases between. The CDR3 loop spans 13 amino acids. Germline V CDR1 and CDR2: MNHEY, SMNVEV (reference sequence). CDR3 in amino acids: CASRRGTYNEQFF. The CDR3 coding sequence is TGTGCCAGCAGACGCGGGACTTACAATGAGCAGTTCTTC.

The V and J genes are TRBV25-1 and TRBJ2-5; D remains unclear. Per germline, CDR1 MGHDK and CDR2 SYGVNS. The CDR3 totals 15 residues. The V end lost 10 bases, the J end lost 4 bases, and 22 bases lay between the germline ends. CDR3 protein: CATSMTSPARETQYF. In DNA form, the CDR3 reads TGTGCCACCTCCATGACGAGCCCCGCCCGAGAGACCCAGTACTTC.

The V gene is TRBV7-2, the J gene TRBJ1-1; D perhaps matches TRBD1 (5 bases). The CDR3 consists of 14 residues. Germline values: CDR1 SGHTA, CDR2 FQGNSA. V lost 3 bases to trimming and J lost 7 bases, with 15 bases between them. CDR3 amino acids: CASSFQATENEAFF. In DNA form, the CDR3 reads TGTGCCAGCAGCTTCCAAGCGACAGAAAATGAAGCTTTCTTT.

J is TRBJ1-2 and V is TRBV7-9; 8 nucleotides line up with TRBD1. Per germline, CDR1 SEHNR and CDR2 FQNEAQ (reference sequence). With V trimmed by 5 bases and J by 4 bases, 9 bases remained unmatched. This CDR3 has 15 residues. DNA for the CDR3: TGTGCCAGCAGCCCAAGGGGACAGGTGTCCTATGGCTACACCTTC. Protein product: CASSPRGQVSYGYTF.

This clone was seen just once. This rearrangement joins TRBV10-3 to TRBJ1-6, with 8 nucleotides matching TRBD1. The CDR3 has 15 residues. The V gene's germline CDR1 is ENHRY and CDR2 SYGVKD. V was pared by 3 bases and J by 6 bases, with 4 bases of the junction left unmatched. In nucleotides, the CDR3 is TGTGCCATCAGTGAAATAGGACAGGGTAATTCACCCCTCCACTTT. It translates to CAISEIGQGNSPLHF.

The chain joins TRBV6-5 to TRBJ2-7; TRBD1 is a possible D gene (5 bases). The V end lost 6 bases, the J end lost 0 bases, and 9 bases lay between the germline ends. The V gene's germline CDR1 is MNHEY and CDR2 SVGAGI. CDR3 size: 13 residues. The CDR3 spells CASRQDPSYEQYF. CDR3 DNA: TGTGCCAGCAGACAGGACCCCTCCTACGAGCAGTACTTC.

The chain has TRBV7-8 and TRBJ1-1, with unresolved D. V was shortened by 5 bases and J by 6 bases, with 7 bases between the two germline ends. The CDR3 totals 11 residues. Germline CDR1 reads SGHVS; CDR2 reads FQNEAQ. The CDR3 sequence: CASSPRPEAFF. The CDR3 DNA follows: TGTGCCAGCAGCCCCCGGCCTGAAGCTTTCTTT.

V usage is TRBV18 and J usage is TRBJ2-7; 9 positions match TRBD2. The V gene's germline CDR1 is KGHSH and CDR2 LQKENI. The trim removed 2 bases at V and 7 bases at J, leaving 6 bases unmatched. The CDR3 sequence is 14 residues long. The CDR3 reads CASSPAGGPKEQYF. CDR3 in DNA: TGTGCCAGCTCACCAGCGGGAGGGCCAAAAGAGCAGTACTTC.

The chain recombines TRBV14 with TRBJ2-4; 13 bases are shared with TRBD2. Germline CDR1 is SGHDN and CDR2 is FVKESK. The CDR3 contains 16 residues. Unmatched junction bases numbered 2, after V lost 3 bases and J lost 3 bases. In DNA, the CDR3 is TGTGCCAGCAGCCACCGGACTAGCGGGGGCAAAAACATTCAGTACTTC. This sequence encodes CASSHRTSGGKNIQYF.

This clone is a singleton in its sample. The V call is TRBV9, the J call TRBJ1-1; 7 bases align to TRBD1. V lost 2 bases to trimming and J lost 3 bases; unmatched junction nucleotides: 4. CDR3 length equals 14 residues. Germline CDR1 is SGDLS and CDR2 is YYNGEE. The CDR3 sequence: CASSVLGGYTEAFF. In DNA form, the CDR3 reads TGTGCCAGCAGCGTTTTAGGGGGCTACACTGAAGCTTTCTTT.

The chain combines TRBV5-5 with TRBJ2-6; D is unclear. The CDR3 sequence is 16 residues long. V was trimmed by 0 bases and J by 4 bases, leaving 11 bases between them. Germline CDR1 SGHKS, CDR2 YYEKEE (reference sequence). CDR3 sequence: CASSLGSVTGANVLTF. The DNA of the CDR3 is TGTGCCAGCAGCTTGGGCTCCGTGACCGGGGCCAACGTCCTGACTTTC.